Below, 24 T cell receptor beta chains from the same sample are listed, as sequenced in a study of blood T cell repertoires in COVID-19. The protocol was immunoSEQ multiplex PCR, while the TCRdb copy is restricted to in-frame clones and leaves out a portion. The table records over 150,000 clones, approximately 91% of them present only once. Sequencing was performed on peripheral blood. These receptor sequences come from a man younger than 35 with COVID-19, enrolled during active disease.

The V call is TRBV3-1 (or the pseudogene TRBV3-2), the J call TRBJ2-1, with 8 bases lining up with TRBD1. CDR1 is LGHDT, CDR2 YNNKEL, per germline (reference sequence). The V segment lost 8 bases and the J segment 2 bases; nucleotides outside the gene matches: 8. The CDR3 is 15 amino acids. The CDR3 loop is CASSQGAYTYNEQFF. The CDR3 DNA reads TGTGCCAGCTCGCAGGGGGCCTATACCTACAATGAGCAGTTCTTC.

This chain connects TRBV7-2 to TRBJ2-7, with 8 bases matching TRBD2. V gave up 5 bases and J gave up 7 bases; unmatched junction bases: 7. CDR1 is SGHTA and CDR2 is FQGNSA in the germline V gene. This CDR3 has 13 residues. The CDR3 region is CASSRESGREQYF. The CDR3 DNA reads as TGTGCCAGCAGCCGGGAGAGCGGGAGAGAGCAGTACTTC.

The chain couples TRBV4-3 to TRBJ1-3; perhaps TRBD1 as D (5 bases). Germline V gene sequence: CDR1 LGHNA, CDR2 YSLEER. V was trimmed by 0 bases and J by 4 bases, leaving 13 bases between them. The CDR3 is 16 residues long. CDR3 loop: CASSQDPGGAGNTIYF. DNA of the CDR3: TGCGCCAGCAGCCAAGATCCCGGGGGTGCCGGAAACACCATATATTTT.

The V and J genes are TRBV21-1 and TRBJ2-7; TRBD2 is the table's D call and was not checked against the DNA. TRBV21-1 is labeled a pseudogene. The CDR3 runs 20 residues. The CDR3 sequence is CASSKGNQRRNYPSWYEQYF. The CDR3 DNA reads TGTGCCAGCAGCAAAGGTAACCAAAGACGGAACTACCCAAGTTGGTACGAGCAGTACTTC.

This chain uses TRBV9 with TRBJ2-7; D gene unclear. CDR3 size: 14 residues. Germline V gene data show CDR1 as SGDLS and CDR2 as YYNGEE. V was pared by 0 bases and J by 3 bases, with 10 bases between. CDR3: CASSVGTQSYEQYF. Here the CDR3 DNA reads TGTGCCAGCAGCGTAGGTACTCAAAGCTACGAGCAGTACTTC.

The chain is built from TRBV5-6 and TRBJ2-2; 7 bases line up with TRBD2. The CDR3 has 15 residues. Germline trimming cut 1 base from V and 2 bases from J; bases unmatched to any gene: 2. The germline V gene encodes CDR1 SGHDT and CDR2 YYEEEE. The CDR3 sequence is CASSLTGGNTGELFF. CDR3 coding DNA: TGTGCCAGCAGCTTGACGGGAGGTAACACCGGGGAGCTGTTTTTT.

This clone was seen once. The chain has TRBV4-1 and TRBJ1-3; a possible D gene is TRBD1 (6 bases). CDR1 and CDR2 (germline): MGHRA, YSYEKL. The CDR3 spans 15 residues. Between the trimmed V and J ends, which lost 0 bases and 3 bases, there was a span of 9 bases. This CDR3 reads CASSQERGIGNTIYF. In DNA form, the CDR3 reads TGCGCCAGCAGCCAAGAAAGGGGGATTGGAAACACCATATATTTT.

Only one count was recorded for this clone. The chain carries TRBV5-6 and TRBJ1-4; D is undetermined. CDR3 length: 14 amino acids. Germline values: CDR1 SGHDT, CDR2 YYEEEE. V dropped 1 base and J dropped 8 bases, with 12 bases sitting between them. The CDR3 spells CASSLPGKYEKLFF. CDR3 in DNA: TGTGCCAGCAGCTTGCCGGGTAAATACGAAAAACTGTTTTTT.

The genes are TRBV9 and TRBJ2-7, with D perhaps matching TRBD1 (5 bases). Trimming left V 4 bases short and J 2 bases short, with 13 bases between. The CDR3 has 14 residues. From germline, CDR1 is SGDLS and CDR2 YYNGEE. The CDR3 sequence: CASSPQQGAYEQYF. Here the CDR3 DNA reads TGTGCCAGCAGCCCACAACAAGGGGCCTACGAGCAGTACTTC. The whole variable domain, filled in from reference TRBV9 and TRBJ2-7, reads DSGVTQTPKHLITATGQRVTLRCSPRSGDLSVYWYQQSLDQGLQFLIQYYNGEERAKGNILERFSAQQFPDLHSELNLSSLELGDSALYFCASSPQQGAYEQYFGPGTRLTVT.

V usage is TRBV28 and J usage is TRBJ1-1, with 7 bases identical to TRBD1. Germline V gene data show CDR1 as MDHEN and CDR2 as SYDVKM. This CDR3 comprises 14 residues. V was clipped by 3 bases and J by 6 bases; unmatched bases: 7. CDR3 DNA: TGTGCCAGCAGTTTCTTAGGGGGCGCCTCTGAAGCTTTCTTT. It encodes CASSFLGGASEAFF. The full variable domain, its missing parts supplied by reference TRBV28 and TRBJ1-1, is DVKVTQSSRYLVKRTGEKVFLECVQDMDHENMFWYRQDPGLGLRLIYFSYDVKMKEKGDIPEGYSVSREKKERFSLILESASTNQTSMYLCASSFLGGASEAFFGQGTRLTVV.

Only a few counts were recorded for this clone. The J gene is TRBJ1-6, the V gene TRBV30, with D unclear. Germline V gives CDR1 GTSNPN, CDR2 SVGIG (reference sequence). Trimming shortened V by 3 bases and J by 7 bases, and 16 bases separated the two germline ends. This CDR3 spans 15 amino acids. DNA of the CDR3: TGTGCCTGGAGGGCTAAGGCAAGCGGGAATTCACCCCTCCACTTT. This translates into CAWRAKASGNSPLHF.

The genes are TRBV5-1 and TRBJ1-3; D ambiguous. The CDR3 runs to 14 residues. V dropped 0 bases and J dropped 4 bases, with 8 bases sitting between them. CDR1 and CDR2 from the germline V gene are SGHRS and YFSETQ. CDR3 amino acids: CASSLAPGGNTIYF. In DNA, the CDR3 is TGCGCCAGCAGCTTGGCCCCGGGAGGAAACACCATATATTTT.

This chain uses TRBV25-1 with TRBJ1-4, with D perhaps TRBD1 (5 bases). V was cut by 0 bases and J by 8 bases, with 16 bases left in between. The CDR3 totals 16 residues. The germline V gene has CDR1 MGHDK and CDR2 SYGVNS. In DNA, the CDR3 is TGTGCCAGCAGTGAATATATGGCAGGGTTTCGGGAAAAACTGTTTTTT. It translates to CASSEYMAGFREKLFF.

The V call is TRBV19, the J call TRBJ2-1; 7 bases match TRBD2. V lost 3 bases to trimming and J lost 2 bases; unmatched junction nucleotides: 7. Germline CDR1 LNHDA, CDR2 SQIVND (reference sequence). The CDR3 is 16 residues long. The CDR3 DNA follows: TGTGCCAGTAGTATCTTAGGGAGCGGGGCCTACAATGAGCAGTTCTTC. Translating it yields CASSILGSGAYNEQFF.

The J gene is TRBJ2-1, the V gene TRBV9; a possible D gene is TRBD1 (6 bases). Germline values: CDR1 SGDLS, CDR2 YYNGEE. The CDR3 sequence is 14 residues long. The V gene lost 3 bases and the J gene lost 3 bases, with 10 bases spanning the gap. The CDR3 spells CASSAGTLYNEQFF. Written as DNA, the CDR3 is TGTGCCAGCAGCGCCGGGACACTCTACAATGAGCAGTTCTTC.

The chain employs TRBV11-3 and TRBJ2-1; TRBD2 aligns across 15 bases. Germline CDR1 SGHNT, CDR2 YENEEA. This CDR3 region has 20 residues. J lost 0 bases, V lost 2 bases, and 8 bases had no gene match. In DNA, the CDR3 is TGTGCCAGCAGCTTACGAACCCGGACTAGCGGGAGGGCCTCCTACAATGAGCAGTTCTTC. Its translation is CASSLRTRTSGRASYNEQFF.

The chain carries TRBV6-5 and TRBJ2-1, with D possibly TRBD1 on 6 matching bases. Per the germline V gene, CDR1 is MNHEY and CDR2 is SVGAGI. The CDR3 is 16 amino acids. Trimming removed 4 bases at V and 7 bases at J, with 20 bases between. CDR3: CASSSSHQGGVNEQFF. The CDR3, as DNA: TGTGCCAGCAGTTCCAGCCATCAAGGGGGAGTGAATGAGCAGTTCTTC.

This sequence joins TRBV12-1 and TRBJ2-7; the tabulated D call, TRBD1, remains unverified against the DNA. TRBV12-1 is a pseudogene. The CDR3 consists of 16 residues. CDR3 nucleotide sequence: TGTGCCAGCAGCTTTGAACTCCGGACAGGAACCTACGAGCAGTACTTC. Its translation: CASSFELRTGTYEQYF.

This clone was observed once. The gene calls are TRBV9 and TRBJ2-3; TRBD2 matches at 8 bases. The CDR3 consists of 16 residues. Trimming cost V 3 bases and J 1 base; bases outside gene matches: 7. The germline V gene has CDR1 SGDLS and CDR2 YYNGEE. The CDR3 reads CASSATGGGGTDTQYF. CDR3 DNA sequence: TGTGCCAGCAGCGCGACCGGGGGGGGCGGCACAGATACGCAGTATTTT.

The J gene is TRBJ2-1, the V gene TRBV11-2, with D maybe TRBD1 (5 bases). This CDR3 spans 14 amino acids. Germline V lookup: CDR1 SGHAT, CDR2 FQNNGV. The ends were cut back, 1 base at V and 6 bases at J, with 10 bases in the middle. CDR3 bases: TGTGCCAGCAGCTTAGTTCGCAGGGCCAATGAGCAGTTCTTC. Its protein product is CASSLVRRANEQFF.

V is TRBV19 and J is TRBJ1-5; 8 positions agree with TRBD1. This CDR3 comprises 16 residues. The V gene's germline CDR1 is LNHDA and CDR2 SQIVND (reference sequence). V shed 7 bases, J shed 3 bases, and the junction held 11 bases outside the gene matches. The CDR3 DNA sequence: TGTGCCAGTACCGCAGGACAGGGTCTTCTCAATCAGCCCCAGCATTTT. As protein: CASTAGQGLLNQPQHF.

This chain uses TRBV7-8 with TRBJ2-7, with 13 bases lining up with TRBD2. This CDR3 has 18 residues. J gave up 0 bases and V 1 base, and 6 bases lay outside the gene matches. Germline V lookup: CDR1 SGHVS, CDR2 FQNEAQ. The CDR3 sequence: CASSLEGTSGTPSYEQYF. CDR3 DNA sequence: TGTGCCAGCAGCTTAGAAGGGACTAGCGGGACACCCTCCTACGAGCAGTACTTC.

This clone was recorded once. The rearrangement uses TRBV3-1 (or the pseudogene TRBV3-2) and TRBJ2-2; 9 bases match TRBD1. This CDR3 contains 16 residues. Germline V CDR1 and CDR2: LGHDT, YNNKEL (reference sequence). With 4 bases clipped from V and 5 bases from J, the junction kept 8 bases outside the gene matches. The CDR3 nucleotides read TGTGCCAGCAGCCTCCTTTACAGGGGGCGGACCGGGGAGCTGTTTTTT. Amino acid sequence: CASSLLYRGRTGELFF.

This clone came up once. The rearrangement joins TRBV9 to TRBJ2-1, with D possibly matching TRBD2 (6 bases). The CDR3 sequence is 17 residues long. V lost 3 bases and J lost 0, with 16 bases in between. Germline values: CDR1 SGDLS, CDR2 YYNGEE. CDR3 bases: TGTGCCAGCAGCGGGAACACTAGCCCGGGCTCCTACAATGAGCAGTTCTTC. This codes for CASSGNTSPGSYNEQFF.